This T cell receptor beta chain was retrieved from a study of blood T cell repertoires in COVID-19. Overall study: PBMCs, B-cell-depleted T cells, or T cells provided the cDNA or gDNA that made up the material.

This clone was counted between two and nine times. The CDR3 covers 16 residues. Profiling relied on immunoSEQ multiplex PCR, and the TCRdb table lists in-frame clones only, not all of them. The sample lists under 450,000 clones, roughly four fifths occurring once. The genes are TRBV21-1 and TRBJ1-5; the table's D call TRBD1 went unverified against the DNA. TRBV21-1 is a documented pseudogene. The TCR sequence derives from a woman in her fifties or sixties who had recovered from COVID-19. Sequencing input: PBMCs or T cells enriched from blood (not recorded which). Here the CDR3 DNA reads TGTGCCAGCAGCCCTCTGGGACAGGGGATTGCGGGGCCCCAGCATTTT. Encoded protein: CASSPLGQGIAGPQHF.